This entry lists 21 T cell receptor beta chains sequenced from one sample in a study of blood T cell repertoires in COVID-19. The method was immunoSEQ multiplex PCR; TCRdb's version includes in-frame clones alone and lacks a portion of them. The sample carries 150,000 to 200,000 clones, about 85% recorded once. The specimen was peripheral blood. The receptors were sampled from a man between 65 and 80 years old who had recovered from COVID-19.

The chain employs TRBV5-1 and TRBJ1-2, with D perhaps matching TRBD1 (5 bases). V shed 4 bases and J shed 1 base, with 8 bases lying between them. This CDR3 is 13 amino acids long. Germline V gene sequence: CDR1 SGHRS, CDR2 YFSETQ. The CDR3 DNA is TGCGCCAGCAGCCAGGGTCTTAACTATGGCTACACCTTC. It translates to CASSQGLNYGYTF.

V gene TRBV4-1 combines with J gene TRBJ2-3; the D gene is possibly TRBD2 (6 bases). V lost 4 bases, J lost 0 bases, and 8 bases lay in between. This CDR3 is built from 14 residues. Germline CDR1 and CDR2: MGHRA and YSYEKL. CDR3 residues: CASSPRGSTDTQYF. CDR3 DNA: TGCGCCAGCAGCCCACGGGGGAGCACAGATACGCAGTATTTT.

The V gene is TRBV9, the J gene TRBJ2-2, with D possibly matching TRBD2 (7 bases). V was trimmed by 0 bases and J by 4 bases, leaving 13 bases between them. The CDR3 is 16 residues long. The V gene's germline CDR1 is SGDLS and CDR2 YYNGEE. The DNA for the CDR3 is TGTGCCAGCAGCGTAGCAAAGGGAGGGGGCACCGGGGAGCTGTTTTTT. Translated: CASSVAKGGGTGELFF.

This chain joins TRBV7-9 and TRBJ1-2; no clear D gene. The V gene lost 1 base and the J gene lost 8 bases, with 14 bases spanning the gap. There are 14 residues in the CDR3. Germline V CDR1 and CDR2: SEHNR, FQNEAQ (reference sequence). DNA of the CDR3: TGTGCCAGCAGCTTAGGGTCAGAGGGATGGGGCTACACCTTC. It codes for CASSLGSEGWGYTF.

Here the CDR3 reads CASSIEGTSGRASYNEQFF. The CDR3 nucleotides are TGTGCCAGTAGTATAGAGGGGACTAGCGGGAGGGCCTCCTACAATGAGCAGTTCTTC. V gene TRBV19 combines with J gene TRBJ2-1; 16 nucleotides line up with TRBD2. The germline gives CDR1 LNHDA, CDR2 SQIVND (reference sequence). The CDR3 has 19 amino acids. J lost 0 bases, V lost 0 bases, and 2 bases had no gene match.

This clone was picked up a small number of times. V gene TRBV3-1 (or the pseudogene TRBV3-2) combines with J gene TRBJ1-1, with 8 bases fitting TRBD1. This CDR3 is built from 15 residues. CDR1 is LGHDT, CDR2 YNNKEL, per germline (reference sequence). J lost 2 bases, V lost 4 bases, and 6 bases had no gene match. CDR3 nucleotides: TGTGCCAGCAGCCGAATAGGACAGGGAAACACTGAAGCTTTCTTT. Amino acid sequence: CASSRIGQGNTEAFF.

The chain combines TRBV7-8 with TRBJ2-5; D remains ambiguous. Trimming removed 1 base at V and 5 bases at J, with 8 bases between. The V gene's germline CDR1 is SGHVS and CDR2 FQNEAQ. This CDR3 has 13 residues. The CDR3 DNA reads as TGTGCCAGCAGCTTAGTAGTGTCGGAGACCCAGTACTTC. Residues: CASSLVVSETQYF.

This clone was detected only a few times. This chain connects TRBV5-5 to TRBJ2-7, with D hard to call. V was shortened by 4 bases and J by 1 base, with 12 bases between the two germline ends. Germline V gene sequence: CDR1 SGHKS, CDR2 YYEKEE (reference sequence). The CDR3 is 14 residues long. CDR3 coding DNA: TGTGCCAGCAGCCCGAGGCACGGTTCCTACGAGCAGTACTTC. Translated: CASSPRHGSYEQYF.

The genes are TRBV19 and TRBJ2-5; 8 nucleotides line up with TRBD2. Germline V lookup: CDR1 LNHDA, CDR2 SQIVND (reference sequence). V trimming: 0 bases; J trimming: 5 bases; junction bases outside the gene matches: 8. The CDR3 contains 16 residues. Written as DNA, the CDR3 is TGTGCCAGTAGTATAGACGACGGGAGGGCCTTTGAGACCCAGTACTTC. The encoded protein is CASSIDDGRAFETQYF.

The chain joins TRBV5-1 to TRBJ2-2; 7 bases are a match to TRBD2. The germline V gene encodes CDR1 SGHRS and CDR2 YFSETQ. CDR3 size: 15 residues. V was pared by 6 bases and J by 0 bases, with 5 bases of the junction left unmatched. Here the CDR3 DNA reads TGCGCCAGCAAAGCGGGGCAAGCGAACACCGGGGAGCTGTTTTTT. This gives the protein CASKAGQANTGELFF. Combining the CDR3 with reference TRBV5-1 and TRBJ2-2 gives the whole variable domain KAGVTQTPRYLIKTRGQQVTLSCSPISGHRSVSWYQQTPGQGLQFLFEYFSETQRNKGNFPGRFSGRQFSNSRSEMNVSTLELGDSALYLCASKAGQANTGELFFGEGSRLTVL.

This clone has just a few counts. The CDR3 loop reads CASSIMGVNEQYF. The CDR3 DNA reads as TGTGCCAGCTCCATCATGGGAGTAAACGAGCAGTACTTC. The chain is built from TRBV2 and TRBJ2-7, with D maybe TRBD2 (5 bases). This CDR3 has 13 residues. Germline CDR1 and CDR2: SNHLY and FYNNEI. The V and J ends lost 8 bases and 5 bases respectively, with 16 bases between them. Full variable domain (remainder filled in from reference TRBV2 and TRBJ2-7): EPEVTQTPSHQVTQMGQEVILRCVPISNHLYFYWYRQILGQKVEFLVSFYNNEISEKSEIFDDQFSVERPDGSNFTLKIRSTKLEDSAMYFCASSIMGVNEQYFGPGTRLTVT.

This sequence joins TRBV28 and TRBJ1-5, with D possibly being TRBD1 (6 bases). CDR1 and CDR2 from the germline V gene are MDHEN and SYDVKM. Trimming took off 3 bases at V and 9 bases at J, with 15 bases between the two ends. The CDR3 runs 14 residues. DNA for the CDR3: TGTGCCAGCAGTTTGTCGGGAAGGGGGATGCCCCAGCATTTT. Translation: CASSLSGRGMPQHF.

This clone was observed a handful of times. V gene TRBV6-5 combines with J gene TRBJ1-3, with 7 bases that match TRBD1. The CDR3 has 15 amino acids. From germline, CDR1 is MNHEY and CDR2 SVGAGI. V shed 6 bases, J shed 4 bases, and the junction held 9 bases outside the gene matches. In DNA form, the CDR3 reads TGTGCCAGCAGAGTCCAGAAGGGGGCCGGAAACACCATATATTTT. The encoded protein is CASRVQKGAGNTIYF.

The CDR3 region has the DNA TGTGCCAGCAGCACCGGACTGGCGGAGTACAATGAGCAGTTCTTC. This translates into CASSTGLAEYNEQFF. The genes are TRBV5-4 and TRBJ2-1; a possible D gene is TRBD2 (5 bases). With 4 bases removed from V and 4 bases from J, the gap between germline ends came to 15 bases. CDR1 is SGHNT and CDR2 is YYREEE in the germline V gene (reference sequence). This CDR3 contains 15 residues.

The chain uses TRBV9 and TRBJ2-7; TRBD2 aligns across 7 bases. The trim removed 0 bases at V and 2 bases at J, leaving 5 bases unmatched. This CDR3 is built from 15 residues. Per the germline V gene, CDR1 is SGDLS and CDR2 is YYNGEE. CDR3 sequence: CASSVGGGGTYEQYF. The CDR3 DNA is TGTGCCAGCAGCGTAGGGGGCGGGGGTACCTACGAGCAGTACTTC.

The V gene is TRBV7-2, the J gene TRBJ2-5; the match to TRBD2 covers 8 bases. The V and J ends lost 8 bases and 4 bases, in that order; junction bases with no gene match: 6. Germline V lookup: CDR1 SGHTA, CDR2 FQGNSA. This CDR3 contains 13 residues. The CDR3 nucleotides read TGTGCCAGCGGCGGGAGGCGCGCAGAGACCCAGTACTTC. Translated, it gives CASGGRRAETQYF.

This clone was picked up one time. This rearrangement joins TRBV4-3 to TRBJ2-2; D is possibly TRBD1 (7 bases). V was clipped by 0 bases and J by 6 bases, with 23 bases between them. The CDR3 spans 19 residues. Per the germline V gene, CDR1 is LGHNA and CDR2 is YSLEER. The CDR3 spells CASSQEFGGGGILSGELFF. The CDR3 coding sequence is TGCGCCAGCAGCCAAGAGTTTGGAGGGGGCGGAATATTGTCCGGGGAGCTGTTTTTT.

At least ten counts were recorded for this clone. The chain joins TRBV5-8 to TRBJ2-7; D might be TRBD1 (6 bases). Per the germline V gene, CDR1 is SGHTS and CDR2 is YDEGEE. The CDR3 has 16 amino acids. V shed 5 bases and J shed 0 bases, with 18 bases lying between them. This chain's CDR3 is CASSQGWGRSSYEQYF. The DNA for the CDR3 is TGTGCCAGCAGTCAGGGGTGGGGGCGAAGCTCCTACGAGCAGTACTTC.

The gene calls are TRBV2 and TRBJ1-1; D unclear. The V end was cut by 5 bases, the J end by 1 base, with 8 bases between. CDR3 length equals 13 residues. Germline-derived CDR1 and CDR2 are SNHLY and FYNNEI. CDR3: CASSTGGNTEAFF. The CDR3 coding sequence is TGTGCCAGCAGTACCGGAGGGAACACTGAAGCTTTCTTT.

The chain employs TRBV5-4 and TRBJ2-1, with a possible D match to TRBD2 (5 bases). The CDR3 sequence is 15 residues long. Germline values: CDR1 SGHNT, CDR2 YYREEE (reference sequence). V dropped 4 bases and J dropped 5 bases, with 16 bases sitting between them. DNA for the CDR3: TGTGCCAGCAGCATAACTAGTTTTGGAGACAATGAGCAGTTCTTC. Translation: CASSITSFGDNEQFF.

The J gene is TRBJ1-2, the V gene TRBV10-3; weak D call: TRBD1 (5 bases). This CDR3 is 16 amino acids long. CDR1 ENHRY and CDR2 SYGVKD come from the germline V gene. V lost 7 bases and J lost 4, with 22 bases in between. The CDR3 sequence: CAINSQGAPEGYGYTF. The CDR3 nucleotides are TGTGCCATCAACTCCCAGGGAGCCCCGGAGGGCTATGGCTACACCTTC.